These T cell receptor beta chains were read from a single sample in a study of T cell changes during pregnancy in multiple sclerosis. Using immunoSEQ multiplex PCR, the repertoire was profiled, and TCRdb retains in-frame clones only, with some absent. The sample has roughly 90,000 clones; 85% to 95% are singletons. The source was peripheral blood, collected before pregnancy. The receptor source for this set is a female donor with multiple sclerosis, enrolled in a pregnancy study. The conserved cysteine and the conserved F or W are not part of the CDR3 here.

TRBV6-5 ASRTPGTKAF
TRBV13 ASSGRDTSYEQY
TRBV19 ASSEPPGLAKHHTQY
TRBV2 ASSEGRQPQH
TRBV5-4 ASSSATGGAYNEQF
TRBV10-3 AISRTGDLAGTQY
TRBV7-7 ASSLRGAPGELF
TRBV4-2 ASSQDVLGAVTQY
TRBV6-5 ASSYRGVTDTGELF
TRBV7-8 ASSLAPGGPSYEQF
TRBV29-1 SETSGRANVRDTQY
TRBV4-1 ASSQFGLAGTHEQF
TRBV27 ASSPSTGGNTEAF
TRBV30 ACSGSSDEQF
TRBV6-1 ASSSGQTYEQY
TRBV5-1 ASSSTSFSYEQY
TRBV7-2 ASSPGLAGKRETQY
TRBV25-1 ASTWAGGTDTQY
TRBV5-1 ASSLTRGRSFGELF
TRBV23-1 ASSQLQGHPYEQY
TRBV5-4 ASSLRTYQETQY
TRBV7-2 ASSLDRGRAVGAF
TRBV7-2 ASSLGGTGVAYEQY
TRBV10-3 AISKEDLFSTEAF
TRBV19 ASSMGAVFLDNEQF
TRBV9 ASSVGGVDTGELF
TRBV5-4 ASSLGPGNTEAF
TRBV7-3 ASSLPGSGANVLT
TRBV4-1 ASSQGHSSYEQY
TRBV6-1 ASREEGEWGSPLH
TRBV5-1 ASSLRQGANYGYT
TRBV7-7 ASSLTAGGRTDTQY
TRBV5-4 ASSLGGNSYEQY